One and the same sample provided the 5 T cell receptor beta chains below, sequenced in a study of cytomegalovirus exposure and HLA in healthy donors. A multiplex PCR was run with 60 Vbeta primers and 13 Jbeta primers. Assay used: immunoSEQ multiplex PCR; TCRdb lists only in-frame clones, some missing. Of roughly 110,000 clones in the sample, roughly three quarters were seen once. The sample was PBMCs. These receptors originate from a young man in good health and CMV-seronegative.

The rearrangement links TRBV6-5 to TRBJ2-7; weak D call: TRBD2 (6 bases). Per the germline V gene, CDR1 is MNHEY and CDR2 is SVGAGI. CDR3 length equals 14 residues. The V end lost 4 bases, the J end lost 4 bases, and 14 bases lay between the germline ends. The CDR3 sequence: CASSSIRETYEQYF. CDR3 bases: TGTGCCAGCAGTTCCATCCGGGAGACTTACGAGCAGTACTTC.

The chain uses TRBV6-1 and TRBJ2-3, with D possibly TRBD2 on 5 matching bases. V was cut by 2 bases and J by 5 bases, with 8 bases left in between. The CDR3 consists of 13 residues. Germline loops: CDR1 MNHNS, CDR2 SASEGT. Here the CDR3 reads CASSEIRGDTQYF. Here the CDR3 DNA reads TGTGCCAGCAGTGAAATTCGGGGAGATACGCAGTATTTT.

This clone was recorded a few times. The chain links TRBV10-3 to TRBJ2-6; D unclear. Trimming shortened V by 6 bases and J by 2 bases, and 14 bases separated the two germline ends. Germline CDR1 is ENHRY and CDR2 is SYGVKD. The CDR3 contains 16 residues. The DNA for the CDR3 is TGTGCCATCAGCGCGCGACTGAGAACTGGGGCCAACGTCCTGACTTTC. This codes for CAISARLRTGANVLTF.

The chain is built from TRBV9 and TRBJ2-5; 8 bases match TRBD2. Germline CDR1 and CDR2: SGDLS and YYNGEE. Losses at the gene ends were 3 bases for V and 1 base for J; bases not matched to a gene: 5. CDR3 length equals 15 residues. CDR3 coding DNA: TGTGCCAGCAGCGCCATCGGGGGGGGCCAAGAGACCCAGTACTTC. This codes for CASSAIGGGQETQYF.

There are a few counts of this clone. The V gene is TRBV27, the J gene TRBJ2-7; D is unresolved. Germline V gene lookup returns CDR1 MNHEY and CDR2 SMNVEV (reference sequence). Trimming removed 4 bases from V and 8 bases from J, with 12 bases in between. The CDR3 loop spans 12 amino acids. This CDR3 reads CASSSPSHQQYF. Written as DNA, the CDR3 is TGTGCCAGCAGTTCACCGAGTCATCAGCAGTACTTC.